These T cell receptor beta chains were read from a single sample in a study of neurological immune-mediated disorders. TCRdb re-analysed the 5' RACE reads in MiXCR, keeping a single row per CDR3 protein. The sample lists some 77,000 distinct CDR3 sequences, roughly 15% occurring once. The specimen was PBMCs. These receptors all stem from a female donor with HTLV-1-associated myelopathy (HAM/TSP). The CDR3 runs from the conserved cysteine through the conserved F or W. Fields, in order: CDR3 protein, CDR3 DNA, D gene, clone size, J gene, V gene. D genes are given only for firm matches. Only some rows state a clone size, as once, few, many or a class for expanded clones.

cdr3_aa: CASSQIPPQGAYEQYF
cdr3_nt: TGTGCCAGCAGCCAAATCCCCCCGCAGGGGGCCTACGAGCAGTACTTC
d_call: TRBD1
clone_size: NA
j_call: TRBJ2-7
v_call: TRBV7-2

cdr3_aa: CASSRSGQGRAETQYF
cdr3_nt: TGTGCCAGCAGTCGATCCGGACAGGGGCGCGCAGAGACCCAGTACTTC
d_call: TRBD1
clone_size: NA
j_call: TRBJ2-5
v_call: TRBV6-5

cdr3_aa: CASSYSLNTEAFF
cdr3_nt: TGTGCCAGCAGCTATAGCCTGAACACTGAAGCTTTCTTT
d_call: NA
clone_size: many
j_call: TRBJ1-1
v_call: TRBV28

cdr3_aa: CASSFTPAEASLYNEQFF
cdr3_nt: TGTGCCAGCAGTTTCACACCCGCAGAGGCTAGTCTGTACAATGAGCAGTTCTTC
d_call: NA
clone_size: many
j_call: TRBJ2-1
v_call: TRBV28

cdr3_aa: CASSSAPAGGQETQYF
cdr3_nt: TGCGCCAGCAGCTCAGCCCCAGCGGGGGGGCAAGAGACCCAGTACTTC
d_call: TRBD2
clone_size: few
j_call: TRBJ2-5
v_call: TRBV5-1

cdr3_aa: CSARVPGRRGNEQFF
cdr3_nt: TGCAGTGCTAGAGTTCCGGGACGGCGTGGGAATGAGCAGTTCTTC
d_call: NA
clone_size: many
j_call: TRBJ2-1
v_call: TRBV20-1

cdr3_aa: CAISDAGRLFHF
cdr3_nt: TGTGCCATCAGTGACGCCGGGCGCCTCTTTCATTTT
d_call: NA
clone_size: many
j_call: TRBJ2-3
v_call: TRBV10-3

cdr3_aa: CASSLASPTVTGELFF
cdr3_nt: TGTGCCAGCAGCTTAGCCAGTCCAACGGTCACCGGGGAGCTGTTTTTT
d_call: NA
clone_size: many
j_call: TRBJ2-2
v_call: TRBV7-6

cdr3_aa: CASSFPPRGADSNEQFF
cdr3_nt: TGTGCCAGCAGCTTTCCCCCACGTGGTGCCGATAGCAATGAGCAGTTCTTC
d_call: NA
clone_size: few
j_call: TRBJ2-1
v_call: TRBV7-9

cdr3_aa: CASSVAGGLSDTQYF
cdr3_nt: TGTGCCAGCAGCGTAGCGGGGGGGTTATCAGATACGCAGTATTTT
d_call: TRBD2
clone_size: many
j_call: TRBJ2-3
v_call: TRBV9

cdr3_aa: CSAREIISGQETQYF
cdr3_nt: TGCAGTGCTAGAGAAATAATATCGGGACAAGAGACCCAGTACTTC
d_call: NA
clone_size: many
j_call: TRBJ2-5
v_call: TRBV20-1

cdr3_aa: CASSFTGTAPYEQYF
cdr3_nt: TGTGCCAGCTCATTTACCGGGACAGCCCCCTACGAGCAGTACTTC
d_call: TRBD1
clone_size: few
j_call: TRBJ2-7
v_call: TRBV18

cdr3_aa: CSAGRLAGGETQYF
cdr3_nt: TGCAGTGCTGGAAGACTAGCGGGCGGTGAGACCCAGTACTTC
d_call: TRBD2
clone_size: many
j_call: TRBJ2-5
v_call: TRBV20-1

cdr3_aa: CASSLGPETYGYTF
cdr3_nt: TGCGCCAGCAGCTTGGGCCCAGAAACTTATGGCTACACCTTC
d_call: NA
clone_size: many
j_call: TRBJ1-2
v_call: TRBV5-1

cdr3_aa: CASRSPSGGLGVAYEQYF
cdr3_nt: TGCGCCAGCAGGAGCCCGTCAGGGGGGTTGGGAGTGGCCTACGAGCAGTACTTC
d_call: NA
clone_size: many
j_call: TRBJ2-7
v_call: TRBV10-2

cdr3_aa: CASSLFVGGGNIQYF
cdr3_nt: TGTGCCAGCAGCTTATTTGTGGGGGGAGGAAACATTCAGTACTTC
d_call: NA
clone_size: many
j_call: TRBJ2-4
v_call: TRBV7-8

cdr3_aa: CASSLEGGEDIQYF
cdr3_nt: TGCGCCAGCAGCTTGGAGGGGGGCGAAGACATTCAGTACTTC
d_call: NA
clone_size: many
j_call: TRBJ2-4
v_call: TRBV5-1

cdr3_aa: CASSRTGGTYEQYF
cdr3_nt: TGTGCCAGCTCCCGGACAGGGGGAACCTACGAGCAGTACTTC
d_call: TRBD1
clone_size: many
j_call: TRBJ2-7
v_call: TRBV18

cdr3_aa: CASSHESTGHGEQFF
cdr3_nt: TGTGCCAGCAGCCACGAGTCTACAGGGCACGGTGAGCAGTTCTTC
d_call: NA
clone_size: NA
j_call: TRBJ2-1
v_call: TRBV6-4

cdr3_aa: CASSVESLQETQYF
cdr3_nt: TGTGCCAGCAGCGTAGAGTCCCTGCAAGAGACCCAGTACTTC
d_call: NA
clone_size: few
j_call: TRBJ2-5
v_call: TRBV9

cdr3_aa: CASSSPQETQYF
cdr3_nt: TGCGCCAGCAGCTCCCCCCAAGAGACCCAGTACTTC
d_call: NA
clone_size: many
j_call: TRBJ2-5
v_call: TRBV5-1

cdr3_aa: CATKGAGVEQYF
cdr3_nt: TGTGCCACAAAGGGGGCGGGCGTCGAGCAGTACTTC
d_call: TRBD1
clone_size: many
j_call: TRBJ2-7
v_call: TRBV10-3

cdr3_aa: CASSDRGAEAFF
cdr3_nt: TGTGCCAGCAGCGACAGGGGAGCAGAAGCTTTCTTT
d_call: TRBD1
clone_size: many
j_call: TRBJ1-1
v_call: TRBV12-3/TRBV12-4

cdr3_aa: CAISQGGVAYTF
cdr3_nt: TGTGCCATCTCACAGGGGGGGGTTGCCTACACCTTC
d_call: TRBD1
clone_size: many
j_call: TRBJ1-2
v_call: TRBV12-3/TRBV12-4

cdr3_aa: CAGFSGGDTQYF
cdr3_nt: TGCGCCGGCTTCTCAGGGGGCGATACGCAGTATTTT
d_call: TRBD1
clone_size: NA
j_call: TRBJ2-3
v_call: TRBV5-1

cdr3_aa: CAISEQGQGSGYTF
cdr3_nt: TGTGCCATCAGTGAACAGGGTCAGGGATCTGGCTACACCTTC
d_call: NA
clone_size: many
j_call: TRBJ1-2
v_call: TRBV10-3

cdr3_aa: CATSGPASGDQDTQYF
cdr3_nt: TGTGCCACCAGTGGTCCGGCTAGCGGGGATCAAGATACGCAGTATTTT
d_call: TRBD2
clone_size: many
j_call: TRBJ2-3
v_call: TRBV24-1

cdr3_aa: CASILGTWSSYNSPLHF
cdr3_nt: TGTGCCAGCATCCTCGGGACATGGAGCTCCTATAATTCACCCCTCCACTTT
d_call: NA
clone_size: many
j_call: TRBJ1-6
v_call: TRBV12-3/TRBV12-4

cdr3_aa: CASSRTGGSSYNEQFF
cdr3_nt: TGTGCCAGCAGCCGTACAGGGGGCAGTTCCTACAATGAGCAGTTCTTC
d_call: TRBD1
clone_size: many
j_call: TRBJ2-1
v_call: TRBV4-2

cdr3_aa: CATATGSTGELFF
cdr3_nt: TGTGCCACCGCGACAGGGAGCACCGGGGAGCTGTTTTTT
d_call: TRBD1
clone_size: many
j_call: TRBJ2-2
v_call: TRBV24-1

cdr3_aa: CSVEFLQDQETQYF
cdr3_nt: TGCAGCGTTGAATTTCTACAGGACCAAGAGACCCAGTACTTC
d_call: NA
clone_size: many
j_call: TRBJ2-5
v_call: TRBV29-1

cdr3_aa: CASSPSQQRFTDTQYF
cdr3_nt: TGTGCCAGCAGCCCCAGCCAGCAGCGATTCACAGATACGCAGTATTTT
d_call: NA
clone_size: many
j_call: TRBJ2-3
v_call: TRBV5-6

cdr3_aa: CAISGSTDTQYF
cdr3_nt: TGTGCCATCAGTGGGAGCACAGATACGCAGTATTTT
d_call: NA
clone_size: many
j_call: TRBJ2-3
v_call: TRBV10-3

cdr3_aa: CSVDGLLGTGELFF
cdr3_nt: TGCAGCGTTGATGGGCTGTTGGGGACCGGGGAGCTGTTTTTT
d_call: NA
clone_size: many
j_call: TRBJ2-2
v_call: TRBV29-1

cdr3_aa: CASRSDRNSYEQYF
cdr3_nt: TGTGCCAGCAGATCCGACAGGAACTCCTACGAGCAGTACTTC
d_call: NA
clone_size: many
j_call: TRBJ2-7
v_call: TRBV28

cdr3_aa: CASSLGGRGTDTQYF
cdr3_nt: TGCGCCAGCAGCTTGGGTGGCCGCGGTACGGATACGCAGTATTTT
d_call: NA
clone_size: many
j_call: TRBJ2-3
v_call: TRBV5-1

cdr3_aa: CASSLNRRGPGELFF
cdr3_nt: TGTGCCAGCAGCTTAAACCGGAGGGGACCCGGGGAGCTGTTTTTT
d_call: NA
clone_size: many
j_call: TRBJ2-2
v_call: TRBV7-9

cdr3_aa: CTSSLGRASYEQYF
cdr3_nt: TGCACCAGCAGTCTCGGGAGGGCCTCCTACGAGCAGTACTTC
d_call: TRBD2
clone_size: NA
j_call: TRBJ2-7
v_call: TRBV5-1

cdr3_aa: CASGDRGSPLHF
cdr3_nt: TGTGCCAGCGGGGACAGGGGTTCACCCCTCCACTTT
d_call: TRBD1
clone_size: many
j_call: TRBJ1-6
v_call: TRBV7-9

cdr3_aa: CSARLARHTGELFF
cdr3_nt: TGCAGTGCTCGTCTAGCGCGGCACACCGGGGAGCTGTTTTTT
d_call: NA
clone_size: many
j_call: TRBJ2-2
v_call: TRBV20-1

cdr3_aa: CASSSRATSGVVREQFF
cdr3_nt: TGCGCCAGCAGCTCCAGGGCAACTAGCGGGGTAGTGCGCGAGCAGTTCTTC
d_call: TRBD2
clone_size: many
j_call: TRBJ2-1
v_call: TRBV5-1

cdr3_aa: CAGADRGTDTQYF
cdr3_nt: TGTGCCGGGGCGGATAGGGGCACAGATACGCAGTATTTT
d_call: NA
clone_size: many
j_call: TRBJ2-3
v_call: TRBV28

cdr3_aa: CASSEGQTTNEKLFF
cdr3_nt: TGTGCCAGCAGTGAAGGACAAACAACTAATGAAAAACTGTTTTTT
d_call: NA
clone_size: many
j_call: TRBJ1-4
v_call: TRBV25-1

cdr3_aa: CASSLLRFSEITNTQYF
cdr3_nt: TGTGCCAGCAGCTTGTTAAGGTTTTCGGAGATCACAAATACGCAGTATTTT
d_call: NA
clone_size: many
j_call: TRBJ2-3
v_call: TRBV11-2

cdr3_aa: CASSFEPGQPSPDTQYF
cdr3_nt: TGCGCCAGCAGCTTTGAACCGGGACAACCAAGCCCAGATACGCAGTATTTT
d_call: NA
clone_size: many
j_call: TRBJ2-3
v_call: TRBV5-1

cdr3_aa: CASSLAGVGGGYTF
cdr3_nt: TGCGCCAGCAGCCTGGCAGGGGTAGGAGGAGGCTACACCTTC
d_call: NA
clone_size: many
j_call: TRBJ1-2
v_call: TRBV5-1

cdr3_aa: CASSLAAGGPRAKNIQYF
cdr3_nt: TGTGCCAGCAGCCTGGCGGCGGGGGGGCCAAGGGCCAAAAACATTCAGTACTTC
d_call: TRBD2
clone_size: many
j_call: TRBJ2-4
v_call: TRBV3-1

cdr3_aa: CASRAEGRANEKLFF
cdr3_nt: TGTGCCAGCAGGGCAGAAGGGAGGGCTAATGAAAAACTGTTTTTT
d_call: NA
clone_size: many
j_call: TRBJ1-4
v_call: TRBV12-3/TRBV12-4

cdr3_aa: CASRKGRQETQYF
cdr3_nt: TGTGCCAGCAGAAAGGGACGGCAAGAGACCCAGTACTTC
d_call: NA
clone_size: many
j_call: TRBJ2-5
v_call: TRBV12-3/TRBV12-4

cdr3_aa: CASSFRGPNTGELFF
cdr3_nt: TGTGCCAGCAGCTTCAGGGGGCCCAACACCGGGGAGCTGTTTTTT
d_call: TRBD1
clone_size: many
j_call: TRBJ2-2
v_call: TRBV7-3

cdr3_aa: CASSPNPYTAENSPLHF
cdr3_nt: TGCGCCAGCAGCCCCAACCCCTATACTGCGGAGAATTCACCCCTCCACTTT
d_call: NA
clone_size: many
j_call: TRBJ1-6
v_call: TRBV5-1

cdr3_aa: CAISDRRNTGELFF
cdr3_nt: TGTGCCATTTCCGACAGAAGGAACACCGGGGAGCTGTTTTTT
d_call: NA
clone_size: NA
j_call: TRBJ2-2
v_call: TRBV19